Each of the 10 T cell receptor beta chains below was sequenced from the same sample in a study of T cell repertoires in cytomegalovirus infection. TCRdb ran MiXCR on the reads and lists one entry per CDR3 protein. The sample has about 740,000 distinct CDR3 sequences, roughly 36% seen once. The sequencing sample was made of PBMCs. Every receptor here comes from a human donor in good health (CMV status not recorded). Some clones in this sample may be carry-over from other donors' samples.

Comments on this clonotype: A much larger clone sits a single nucleotide away, making a read error possible. The chain links TRBV7-8 to TRBJ1-2; 10 bases agree with TRBD1. CDR3 length: 14 amino acids. From germline, CDR1 is SGHVS and CDR2 FQNEAQ. In DNA, the CDR3 is TGTGCCAGCAGCGGCCGGGACAGGGGCTATGTCTACACCTTC. It encodes CASSGRDRGYVYTF.

The chain recombines TRBV28 with TRBJ2-3; TRBD1 matches 8 bases. V lost 6 bases and J lost 3; bases outside the gene matches: 8. CDR1 MDHEN and CDR2 SYDVKM come from the germline V gene. The CDR3 is 15 residues long. CDR3 bases: TGTGCCAGCAGCCCCCAGGGGGCGCCGACAGATACGCAGTATTTT. Translation gives CASSPQGAPTDTQYF.

The table lists this clonotype with a few counts. The rearrangement uses TRBV10-3 and TRBJ2-3; D might be TRBD2 (6 bases). Trimming removed 5 bases at V and 5 bases at J, with 17 bases between. The CDR3 length is 15 residues. Per the germline V gene, CDR1 is ENHRY and CDR2 is SYGVKD. CDR3 sequence (DNA): TGTGCCATCAGTCGCCAGGGAATCGGGGGAGATACGCAGTATTTT. Its translation: CAISRQGIGGDTQYF.

The chain couples TRBV2 to TRBJ1-1; D is perhaps TRBD1 (5 bases). Trimming shortened V by 10 bases and J by 2 bases, and 17 bases separated the two germline ends. The CDR3 loop spans 14 amino acids. Germline CDR1 is SNHLY and CDR2 is FYNNEI. The CDR3 region is CATSKGPFNTEAFF. For the CDR3, the DNA is TGTGCCACGTCGAAGGGACCCTTCAACACTGAAGCTTTCTTT.

The V call is TRBV5-6, the J call TRBJ1-4; D call uncertain. Per the germline V gene, CDR1 is SGHDT and CDR2 is YYEEEE. With 4 bases removed from V and 7 bases from J, the gap between germline ends came to 17 bases. This CDR3 has 15 residues. The CDR3 DNA reads TGTGCCAGCAGCCCACGACCCCGTCGAGGTGAAAAACTGTTTTTT. This sequence encodes CASSPRPRRGEKLFF. Full variable domain (remainder filled in from reference TRBV5-6 and TRBJ1-4): DAGVTQSPTHLIKTRGQQVTLRCSPKSGHDTVSWYQQALGQGPQFIFQYYEEEERQRGNFPDRFSGHQFPNYSSELNVNALLLGDSALYLCASSPRPRRGEKLFFGSGTQLSVL.

V gene TRBV12-3 or TRBV12-4 combines with J gene TRBJ2-4, with a weak D call TRBD2 (5 bases). This CDR3 is 15 amino acids long. Between the trimmed V and J ends, which lost 5 bases and 3 bases, there was a span of 14 bases. CDR3 DNA: TGTGCCAGCAGTCTCGGAGGATTGGGCAAAAACATTCAGTACTTC. Its translation: CASSLGGLGKNIQYF.

A few counts support this clonotype. The chain's CDR3 is CASSIVGQGFYEQYF. The CDR3 nucleotides read TGTGCCAGTAGTATAGTGGGACAAGGGTTCTACGAGCAGTACTTC. The chain combines TRBV19 with TRBJ2-7, with D tentatively TRBD1 (6 bases). Germline lookup yields CDR1 LNHDA and CDR2 SQIVND (reference sequence). There are 15 residues in the CDR3. The V gene lost 1 base and the J gene lost 3 bases, with 13 bases spanning the gap.

This clonotype was observed once. V usage is TRBV5-8 and J usage is TRBJ2-7; TRBD1 agrees at 7 bases. This CDR3 comprises 15 residues. V dropped 4 bases and J dropped 1; count of bases not matched to a gene: 8. Germline CDR1 SGHTS, CDR2 YDEGEE. The CDR3 is CASSPRDSKSYEQYF. CDR3 sequence (DNA): TGTGCCAGCAGCCCCCGGGACAGCAAATCCTACGAGCAGTACTTC. The variable domain in full, with the rest retrieved from reference TRBV5-8 and TRBJ2-7, is EAGVTQSPTHLIKTRGQQATLRCSPISGHTSVYWYQQALGLGLQFLLWYDEGEERNRGNFPPRFSGRQFPNYSSELNVNALELEDSALYLCASSPRDSKSYEQYFGPGTRLTVT.

The chain links TRBV12-3 or TRBV12-4 to TRBJ2-3, with a tentative D call TRBD1 (6 bases). Trimming took 0 bases from V and 7 from J, leaving 14 bases between them. CDR3 length equals 15 residues. The CDR3: CASSLASGDTYTQYF. The CDR3 DNA is TGTGCCAGCAGTTTAGCCTCAGGGGACACCTATACGCAGTATTTT.

This rearrangement joins TRBV10-3 to TRBJ2-1; D possibly uses TRBD1 or TRBD2 (5 bases each). Trimming pared 4 bases from V and 0 bases from J, leaving 10 bases between. The CDR3 is made up of 15 amino acids. Germline loops: CDR1 ENHRY, CDR2 SYGVKD. CDR3 sequence reads: CAISGEGPSYNEQFF. The CDR3 coding sequence is TGTGCCATCAGTGGTGAGGGGCCCTCCTACAATGAGCAGTTCTTC.